This entry lists 14 T cell receptor beta chains sequenced from one sample in a study of blood T cell repertoires in COVID-19. Some clones are missing from TCRdb's copy, which holds only in-frame ones; the method was immunoSEQ multiplex PCR. The sample has roughly 88,000 clones; approximately 70% are singletons. Sample: peripheral blood. The receptors derive from a woman aged 55 to 70 in a cohort sampled during active or convalescent COVID-19.

The rearrangement links TRBV5-1 to TRBJ2-2; D possibly corresponds to TRBD2 (6 bases). Germline V gene lookup returns CDR1 SGHRS and CDR2 YFSETQ. CDR3 length: 15 residues. The germline V and J ends were trimmed by 5 bases and 1 base, with 12 bases remaining between them. In DNA form, the CDR3 reads TGCGCCAGCAGGGGGCGGGGCGAGAACACCGGGGAGCTGTTTTTT. It codes for CASRGRGENTGELFF.

CDR3 bases: TGCGCCAGCAGCCTCACCGGGACATACCCCACAGATACGCAGTATTTT. This sequence encodes CASSLTGTYPTDTQYF. V is TRBV4-1 and J is TRBJ2-3; D is possibly TRBD1 (6 bases). V lost 4 bases and J 2 bases, leaving 16 bases between the germline ends. The CDR3 is made up of 16 amino acids. Germline V gene lookup returns CDR1 MGHRA and CDR2 YSYEKL.

The chain is built from TRBV5-1 and TRBJ1-6; 7 bases are a match to TRBD1. Germline V CDR1 and CDR2: SGHRS, YFSETQ. The CDR3 has 14 amino acids. Trimming at V came to 0 bases and at J to 8 bases, leaving 2 bases not matched to a gene. The CDR3 region has the DNA TGCGCCAGCAGCTTGGTGCAGGGGGATTCACCCCTCCACTTT. Amino acids: CASSLVQGDSPLHF. The entire variable domain, with the rest obtained from reference TRBV5-1 and TRBJ1-6, is as follows: KAGVTQTPRYLIKTRGQQVTLSCSPISGHRSVSWYQQTPGQGLQFLFEYFSETQRNKGNFPGRFSGRQFSNSRSEMNVSTLELGDSALYLCASSLVQGDSPLHFGNGTRLTVT.

The chain couples TRBV5-1 to TRBJ2-7, with a possible D match to TRBD1 (6 bases). The CDR3 has 13 amino acids. Germline values: CDR1 SGHRS, CDR2 YFSETQ. V lost 7 bases to trimming and J lost 2 bases, with 13 bases between them. CDR3 bases: TGCGCCAGCGGAGCACAGGGCCCCTACGAGCAGTACTTC. Its protein product is CASGAQGPYEQYF.

Concerning this clone: Compared with germline, one end of the junction differs, possibly owing to a read error. Other nucleotide sequences in the sample specify the same CDR3. The V and J genes are TRBV9 and TRBJ2-7; 8 positions match TRBD1. CDR1 and CDR2 (germline): SGDLS, YYNGEE. The length of the CDR3 is 15 residues. In DNA, the CDR3 is TGTGCCAGCAGTGTAGTCCCCGGGACAGGCTACGAGCAGTACTTC. This encodes CASSVVPGTGYEQYF. Using reference TRBV9 and TRBJ2-7 for the parts outside the CDR3, the full variable domain is DSGVTQTPKHLITATGQRVTLRCSPRSGDLSVYWYQQSLDQGLQFLIQYYNGEERAKGNILERFSAQQFPDLHSELNLSSLELGDSALYFCASSVVPGTGYEQYFGPGTRLTVT.

This chain links TRBV23-1 with TRBJ1-5; no clear D. TRBV23-1 is marked as an open reading frame, function uncertain. The CDR3 totals 12 residues. Trimming removed 4 bases at V and 5 bases at J, with 6 bases between. The CDR3 DNA sequence: TGCGCCAGCAGTCTGTTATATCAGCCCCAGCATTTT. Protein: CASSLLYQPQHF.

CDR3 residues: CASSSRPGAGANVLTF. The CDR3 bases are TGTGCCAGCAGCTCCCGACCGGGAGCTGGGGCCAACGTCCTGACTTTC. This sequence joins TRBV7-3 and TRBJ2-6; D may be TRBD2 (6 bases). The length of the CDR3 is 16 residues. Per the germline V gene, CDR1 is SGHTA and CDR2 is FQGTGA. Trimming left V 4 bases short and J 2 bases short, with 12 bases between.

This chain connects TRBV6-2 or TRBV6-3 to TRBJ2-1; TRBD1 is a possible D gene (5 bases). The germline V gene has CDR1 MNHEY and CDR2 SVGEGT. V was trimmed by 2 bases and J by 7 bases, leaving 9 bases between them. The CDR3 spans 13 residues. The CDR3 region is CASSYGRENEQFF. Here the CDR3 DNA reads TGTGCCAGCAGTTACGGCAGGGAAAATGAGCAGTTCTTC.

The chain carries TRBV4-3 and TRBJ2-2; a possible D gene is TRBD1 (6 bases). Trimming cost V 3 bases and J 8 bases, with 22 bases left between them. This CDR3 spans 17 amino acids. Germline CDR1 LGHNA, CDR2 YSLEER. The CDR3 bases are TGCGCCAGCAGCCATAGTACAGGGCCCGAAGTTACGGGGGAGCTGTTTTTT. Protein product: CASSHSTGPEVTGELFF.

This chain uses TRBV10-3 with TRBJ2-3; 7 positions agree with TRBD2. Germline V gene sequence: CDR1 ENHRY, CDR2 SYGVKD. V shed 4 bases, J shed 2 bases, and the junction held 6 bases outside the gene matches. This CDR3 comprises 15 residues. CDR3 in DNA: TGTGCCATCAGTGCTCGGGGGGAGGCCACAGATACGCAGTATTTT. Its protein is CAISARGEATDTQYF.

This clone showed up just a few times. For the CDR3, the DNA is TGTGCCAGCAGTTTTACTAGGGGGCGCGTCGGGGAGCTGTTTTTT. Protein sequence: CASSFTRGRVGELFF. V is TRBV28 and J is TRBJ2-2; 7 bases agree with TRBD1. V was clipped by 3 bases and J by 7 bases; unmatched bases: 8. Germline V gene data show CDR1 as MDHEN and CDR2 as SYDVKM. This CDR3 is built from 15 residues.

The chain carries TRBV29-1 and TRBJ1-2; 12 positions agree with TRBD1. Trimming took 7 bases from V and 5 from J; bases not matched to a gene: 11. Germline lookup yields CDR1 SQVTM and CDR2 ANQGSEA. The CDR3 is 15 amino acids. CDR3 sequence: CSATGTGGALYGYTF. CDR3 DNA sequence: TGCAGCGCTACCGGGACAGGGGGCGCCTTATATGGCTACACCTTC. Based on the CDR3 plus reference TRBV29-1 and TRBJ1-2, the full variable domain is SAVISQKPSRDICQRGTSLTIQCQVDSQVTMMFWYRQQPGQSLTLIATANQGSEATYESGFVIDKFPISRPNLTFSTLTVSNMSPEDSSIYLCSATGTGGALYGYTFGSGTRLTVV.

The chain uses TRBV29-1 and TRBJ1-4, with 10 bases lining up with TRBD1. Germline V CDR1 and CDR2: SQVTM, ANQGSEA. The V segment lost 6 bases and the J segment 8 bases; nucleotides outside the gene matches: 6. This CDR3 is built from 13 residues. As DNA, the CDR3 is TGCAGCGTGAAAGTGGACAGGGGGGAAAAACTGTTTTTT. This sequence encodes CSVKVDRGEKLFF. The full variable domain, with the rest looked up from reference TRBV29-1 and TRBJ1-4, is SAVISQKPSRDICQRGTSLTIQCQVDSQVTMMFWYRQQPGQSLTLIATANQGSEATYESGFVIDKFPISRPNLTFSTLTVSNMSPEDSSIYLCSVKVDRGEKLFFGSGTQLSVL.

V and J are TRBV12-5 and TRBJ2-1; D may be TRBD2 (7 bases). This CDR3 is built from 15 residues. V lost 1 base and J 8 bases, leaving 15 bases between the germline ends. Germline assignment: CDR1 LGHNT and CDR2 FRNRAP. CDR3 DNA sequence: TGTGCTAGTGGTTTGGGGCTACCGGGGGGCGATGAGCAGTTCTTC. This translates into CASGLGLPGGDEQFF. Full variable domain (missing parts from reference TRBV12-5 and TRBJ2-1): DARVTQTPRHKVTEMGQEVTMRCQPILGHNTVFWYRQTMMQGLELLAYFRNRAPLDDSGMPKDRFSAEMPDATLATLKIQPSEPRDSAVYFCASGLGLPGGDEQFFGPGTRLTVL.